The 18 T cell receptor beta chains presented below share a single source sample, sequenced in a study of blood T cell repertoires in COVID-19. Clones were read by immunoSEQ multiplex PCR, and TCRdb kept only the in-frame ones, dropping some. The sample shows roughly 130,000 clones, 80% to 85% of them seen only once. Sequenced: PBMCs or T cells enriched from blood (not recorded which). The receptors derive from a man aged 35 to 55 with acute COVID-19.

The chain couples TRBV4-1 to TRBJ1-2, with TRBD1 matching over 12 bases. In germline, CDR1 is MGHRA, CDR2 YSYEKL. Trimming cost V 6 bases and J 4 bases; bases outside gene matches: 6. There are 15 residues in the CDR3. This chain's CDR3 is CASSGGTGGRYGYTF. As DNA, the CDR3 is TGCGCCAGCAGTGGGGGGACAGGGGGCCGCTATGGCTACACCTTC.

The chain joins TRBV4-2 to TRBJ2-7, with D tentatively TRBD1 (6 bases). CDR1 LGHNA and CDR2 YNFKEQ come from the germline V gene. The CDR3 is made up of 13 amino acids. With 2 bases removed from V and 2 bases from J, the gap between germline ends came to 7 bases. The CDR3 DNA is TGTGCCAGCAGCCAAAACAGGGCCTACGAGCAGTACTTC. This codes for CASSQNRAYEQYF.

The gene calls are TRBV19 and TRBJ1-2; TRBD1 agrees at 7 bases. Germline CDR1 reads LNHDA; CDR2 reads SQIVND (reference sequence). There are 15 residues in the CDR3. V lost 5 bases and J lost 6; bases outside the gene matches: 12. CDR3 sequence: CASSVFLRGGDGYTF. CDR3 nucleotides: TGTGCCAGTAGTGTATTTTTGAGAGGGGGCGATGGCTACACCTTC.

The V and J genes are TRBV7-8 and TRBJ1-2; D is possibly TRBD1 (5 bases). The CDR3 consists of 15 residues. V dropped 4 bases and J dropped 0 bases, with 12 bases sitting between them. Germline V CDR1 and CDR2: SGHVS, FQNEAQ. CDR3 bases: TGTGCCAGCAGCTCCAACAGGTTAGCTAACTATGGCTACACCTTC. Protein: CASSSNRLANYGYTF.

The rearrangement links TRBV5-1 to TRBJ2-2; 9 nucleotides align to TRBD2. Germline loops: CDR1 SGHRS, CDR2 YFSETQ. With 0 bases clipped from V and 3 bases from J, the junction kept 3 bases outside the gene matches. CDR3 length: 16 residues. As DNA, the CDR3 is TGCGCCAGCAGCTTGGTGGCTAGCGGGGACACCGGGGAGCTGTTTTTT. Translating gives CASSLVASGDTGELFF. Supplemented by reference TRBV5-1 and TRBJ2-2, the full variable domain reads KAGVTQTPRYLIKTRGQQVTLSCSPISGHRSVSWYQQTPGQGLQFLFEYFSETQRNKGNFPGRFSGRQFSNSRSEMNVSTLELGDSALYLCASSLVASGDTGELFFGEGSRLTVL.

This chain connects TRBV5-1 to TRBJ2-1; tentatively, D is TRBD1 (5 bases). This CDR3 comprises 14 residues. The germline gives CDR1 SGHRS, CDR2 YFSETQ. Trimming stripped 0 bases from V and 5 bases from J, with 9 bases between. As DNA, the CDR3 is TGCGCCAGCAGCTTGGTGGCAGGGAACAATGAGCAGTTCTTC. Translated: CASSLVAGNNEQFF.

The rearrangement joins TRBV10-3 to TRBJ1-2, with 9 bases lining up with TRBD1. Germline V lookup: CDR1 ENHRY, CDR2 SYGVKD. This CDR3 is 21 amino acids long. Trimming removed 0 bases from V and 8 bases from J; junction bases left unmatched: 25. The CDR3 nucleotides are TGTGCCATCAGTGAGTCGGGAGCGACCGGGACAGGGTTTAGGTCTATGTGGGGCTACACCTTC. This translates into CAISESGATGTGFRSMWGYTF.

The chain carries TRBV28 and TRBJ2-1, with D possibly TRBD2 on 6 matching bases. V lost 2 bases to trimming and J lost 6 bases, with 17 bases between them. Germline-derived CDR1 and CDR2 are MDHEN and SYDVKM. CDR3 size: 16 residues. This CDR3 reads CASSLPGEAGGNEQFF. CDR3 in DNA: TGTGCCAGCAGTTTACCCGGGGAGGCCGGCGGCAATGAGCAGTTCTTC.

The gene calls are TRBV7-9 and TRBJ1-3; unclear D gene. The V gene's germline CDR1 is SEHNR and CDR2 FQNEAQ (reference sequence). The CDR3 loop spans 14 amino acids. V was clipped by 4 bases and J by 2 bases, with 9 bases between them. Written as DNA, the CDR3 is TGTGCCAGCAGCTCCCTTAGTACTGGAAACACCATATATTTT. Its translation is CASSSLSTGNTIYF.

This rearrangement joins TRBV2 to TRBJ2-7; TRBD2 matches 12 bases. The V gene end was trimmed by 3 bases and the J gene end by 6 bases; junction bases not matched to a gene: 3. Germline V gene sequence: CDR1 SNHLY, CDR2 FYNNEI. The CDR3 is made up of 14 amino acids. CDR3 sequence: CASSDTSGGLEQYF. Here the CDR3 DNA reads TGTGCCAGCAGTGACACTAGCGGGGGGCTCGAGCAGTACTTC.

The chain carries TRBV27 and TRBJ2-5; D might be TRBD2 (6 bases). V was clipped by 5 bases and J by 0 bases, with 10 bases between them. Germline CDR1 is MNHEY and CDR2 is SMNVEV (reference sequence). The CDR3 is made up of 14 amino acids. The CDR3 DNA follows: TGTGCCAGCAGTCCGGGACTCCACCAAGAGACCCAGTACTTC. Encoded protein: CASSPGLHQETQYF.

V usage is TRBV2 and J usage is TRBJ1-1; D ambiguous. This CDR3 has 15 residues. V was pared by 1 base and J by 4 bases, with 13 bases between. Germline V gene data show CDR1 as SNHLY and CDR2 as FYNNEI. CDR3 sequence reads: CASSEGGVWTTEAFF. The CDR3, as DNA: TGTGCCAGCAGTGAAGGGGGAGTATGGACCACTGAAGCTTTCTTT.

The J gene is TRBJ2-3, the V gene TRBV14, with TRBD2 matching 11 bases. V lost 3 bases and J lost 0; bases outside the gene matches: 2. Germline lookup yields CDR1 SGHDN and CDR2 FVKESK. The CDR3 is 16 amino acids. The DNA for the CDR3 is TGTGCCAGCAGCCACGGGACTAGCGGTAGCACAGATACGCAGTATTTT. It specifies CASSHGTSGSTDTQYF.

The count of this clone is one. The chain has TRBV15 and TRBJ1-5, with 8 bases matching TRBD1. The CDR3 length is 15 residues. The J segment lost 9 bases and the V segment lost 4 bases, leaving 11 bases of the junction unmatched. Germline values: CDR1 LNHNV, CDR2 YYDKDF (reference sequence). The DNA for the CDR3 is TGTGCCACCAGCACCTTCGGGACAGGCGCCGCGCCCCAGCATTTT. This codes for CATSTFGTGAAPQHF.

V is TRBV19 and J is TRBJ2-3, with 7 bases fitting TRBD1. Germline CDR1 is LNHDA and CDR2 is SQIVND (reference sequence). The length of the CDR3 is 17 residues. V lost 0 bases and J lost 2; bases outside the gene matches: 8. The DNA for the CDR3 is TGTGCCAGTAGTATAGACCGACAGGGAACCACCACAGATACGCAGTATTTT. Encoded protein: CASSIDRQGTTTDTQYF.

This chain uses TRBV28 with TRBJ1-1; TRBD1 agrees at 10 bases. This CDR3 spans 16 amino acids. CDR1 and CDR2 from the germline V gene are MDHEN and SYDVKM. The J segment lost 5 bases and the V segment lost 8 bases, leaving 14 bases of the junction unmatched. CDR3 amino acids: CASPPRPGQGGTEAFF. The CDR3 nucleotides read TGTGCCAGCCCCCCCCGCCCCGGACAGGGGGGTACTGAAGCTTTCTTT.

J is TRBJ2-5 and V is TRBV7-9; 11 positions agree with TRBD2. The J segment lost 4 bases and the V segment lost 5 bases, leaving 6 bases of the junction unmatched. The germline gives CDR1 SEHNR, CDR2 FQNEAQ (reference sequence). The CDR3 covers 15 residues. The chain's CDR3 is CASSTLAGGGETQYF. As DNA, the CDR3 is TGTGCCAGCAGCACCCTAGCGGGAGGAGGAGAGACCCAGTACTTC.

The gene calls are TRBV28 and TRBJ1-2; weak D call: TRBD1 (6 bases). Trimming stripped 7 bases from V and 3 bases from J, with 6 bases between. The CDR3 runs to 11 residues. Per the germline V gene, CDR1 is MDHEN and CDR2 is SYDVKM. This CDR3 reads CASKGDYGYTF. CDR3 bases: TGTGCCAGCAAGGGGGACTATGGCTACACCTTC.